This T cell receptor beta chain was observed in a study of blood T cell repertoires in COVID-19. Across the whole study: The analysed material was cDNA or gDNA that came from T cells, B-cell-depleted T cells, or PBMCs.

The CDR3 is 15 amino acids. CDR1 and CDR2 (germline): SGHTA, FQGNSA. The V segment lost 3 bases and the J segment 3 bases; nucleotides outside the gene matches: 6. Clinical history as reported by participants underpinned cohort assignment. Measured with immunoSEQ multiplex PCR; TCRdb has only the in-frame clones, and not every one. The sample holds approximately 360,000 clones, around four fifths seen once. The sequencing input was PBMCs or T cells enriched from blood (not recorded which). This sequence originates from a woman in her 50s who had recovered from COVID-19. This chain uses TRBV7-2 with TRBJ1-2; 8 bases map to TRBD1. CDR3 in DNA: TGTGCCAGCAGCTTCTACGAGACAGGGGACTATGGCTACACCTTC. Translation: CASSFYETGDYGYTF.